Described below is a single T cell receptor beta chain sequence and its context. Its antigen remains undetermined. The input lacks base qualities; no much larger clone sits a single base away. Using the deep immunoSEQ assay, TCR CDR3 regions were amplified from genomic DNA by multiplex PCR. Extracted genomic DNA from each cell subset was distributed evenly across all wells of several immunoSEQ 96-well plates, and each plate was treated as a replicate. For sorted subsets, roughly 0.2 ug genomic DNA, equal to approximately 30,000 T cell genomes, was loaded into each replicate PCR. Purified libraries were quantified with a Qubit 3.0 fluorometer, sized on a Bioanalyzer 2100, and re-quantified with the KAPA Library Quantification kit. Each immunoSEQ 96-well plate was sequenced on its own single-read 150-cycle Illumina NextSeq 550 flow cell. From the authors' description of their analysis: Because only junctional sequences without quality scores were contained in the immunoSEQ output, filtering matching that applied to full-length reads could not be performed. To assign V/J genes and CDR3, sequences were annotated against IMGT germline references using PyIR, a Python wrapper for IgBLAST v1.9. Reads were filtered out if the reads had weak V/J assignments (E-value above 1e-6), no CDR3, stop codons, out-of-frame junctions, or ambiguous translated residues. V3J clonotypes were defined as sequences sharing the same inferred V gene, J gene, and CDR3 amino acid sequence. Percentage overlap between repertoires was computed as shared unique clonotypes divided by the size of the smaller repertoire. Three approaches were used to assess repertoire richness: RTK rarefaction, the Chao1 estimator, and Recon v2.1 estimates of unobserved clonotypes. OLGA was used to compute generation probabilities for all TCRbeta clonotypes that the gDNA method yielded from several donors. Not all clones reach the TCRdb copy of this immuneACCESS table, which keeps in-frame sequences only. Checked studies attribute under half of the gap to unresolved V genes and leave the rest unexplained. Clone size and V and J calls were adopted from that table, with D and trimming inferred from the DNA. Here the sample has around 2.5 million clones; roughly 93% occur a single time. Approximately 0.35% of the sample is held by the ten biggest clonotypes.

The data were obtained in a study of shared clonotypes between healthy human individuals (dated by TCRdb to the early 2020s). In terms of the full investigation: The cohort comprised two women and a few men aged 18 to 49 years. To increase sequencing depth and limit assay-specific biases, different laboratories used diverse techniques to prepare libraries and sequence TCR repertoires. For each donor, CD4 naive and CD4 memory were each given three plates, CD8 naive was given two plates, and CD8 memory was given one plate. Per donor, leukapheresis produced somewhere between about 0.94 and 9 billion PBMCs. To estimate repertoire size and how much clonotypes are shared between individuals, the study performed deep sequencing of blood TCR repertoires from about 5 healthy adults. Results the study describes overall, beyond this receptor: Rarefaction of sorted-subset datasets indicated incomplete sequencing despite the large sequencing depth. Sampling was restricted to blood, and TCR repertoires in tissue are likely to differ from TCR repertoires in blood. Based on pairwise subsampling, the degree of clonotype sharing among donors was expected to be affected by sequencing depth. Because the study included a small number of donors, the genetic and exposure-history diversity represented was limited. Estimated clonotype richness was generally larger for naive than for memory subsets. Higher generation probabilities were observed for clonotypes shared by all four sorted-subset donors than for non-shared clonotypes. Approximately 5% of naive CD4, 3% to 3.5% of naive CD8, about 2.5% of memory CD4, and 0.35% to 0.5% of memory CD8 clonotypes were shared across a few donors.

Healthy HIV-negative adults with no recently reported acute infections or vaccinations were included as donors. Every donor was a Caucasian adult residing in Nashville, Tennessee, USA. CD4+ T cells were enriched by magnetic negative selection, after which naive cells were positively selected on CD45RA and the negative fraction was taken as the memory subset. After blood collection by leukapheresis, PBMCs were isolated using Ficoll-Histopaque density gradient centrifugation and then cryopreserved in the vapor phase of liquid nitrogen. Analytical flow cytometry was used to check the purity and quantity of each magnetically sorted T cell population. Each sorted fraction had its genomic DNA isolated and then quantified by UV absorbance on a Nanodrop 2000c. From the cysteine up to the phenylalanine, the CDR3 has a length of 17 residues. Only the CDR3 DNA is retained, 51 bases long and in frame from the first base. CDR1 and CDR2 (MDHEN, SYDVKM) derive from the germline V gene. V lost 3 bases and J lost 4 bases, and the count of bases not matched to a germline gene is 11.

Recombination joined TRBV28 with TRBJ2-1; TRBD1 matches 8 bases in the middle. Sequencing was performed on naive CD4+ T cells from PBMCs. The cell subset or site label on this specimen signifies: CD45RA+ positively selected. The clonotype was recovered from a man aged 18 to 30 in good health. Some clones in this sample may be carry-over from other donors' samples. The bases are TGTGCCAGCAGTTTGACTAGGAGGGACAGGCATTACAATGAGCAGTTCTTC. Its coded protein is CASSLTRRDRHYNEQFF.